This T cell receptor beta chain was recovered during a study of blood T cells in healthy people across ages. Primers used in a second PCR of about 7 to 12 cycles were a sample-barcoded 5' primer and a J-beta primer mix. TCRdb reprocessed the 5' RACE reads with MiXCR, giving one entry per CDR3 protein. The repertoire holds about 780,000 distinct CDR3 sequences, with approximately 65% as singletons. The ends were cut back, 3 bases at V and 5 bases at J, with 11 bases in the middle. The CDR3 extends over 15 amino acids. CDR1 is ENHRY, CDR2 SYGVKD, per germline. This clonotype was recorded once. No fewer than 6 micrograms of total RNA were isolated from every sample.

The origin of this receptor is a man between 25 and 39 years old in good health. The genes are TRBV10-3 and TRBJ1-6; D not certain. The sample was blood. CDR3 residues: CAISDTVANNSPLHF. The CDR3 DNA is TGTGCCATCAGTGATACAGTTGCTAATAATTCACCCCTCCACTTT.